Following are 8 T cell receptor beta chains from one sample sequenced in a study of chemoradiotherapy in HPV16-positive cancers. The repertoire was sequenced with immunoSEQ multiplex PCR; TCRdb's copy has only in-frame clones and lacks some. The profile shows about 5,400 clones, approximately 91% of them singletons. The starting material was blood, obtained from a patient who underwent chemoradiotherapy. These receptors all stem from a human donor with HPV-associated anogenital cancer.

V usage is TRBV5-6 and J usage is TRBJ1-3; the D gene is possibly TRBD1 (6 bases). In germline, CDR1 is SGHDT, CDR2 YYEEEE. This CDR3 contains 15 residues. Trimming took off 0 bases at V and 0 bases at J, with 7 bases between the two ends. CDR3 sequence (DNA): TGTGCCAGCAGCTTGGGGGGGCCCTCTGGAAACACCATATATTTT. It encodes CASSLGGPSGNTIYF.

The chain joins TRBV18 to TRBJ2-3; 8 nucleotides agree with TRBD1. CDR3 length equals 15 residues. Trimming took 3 bases from V and 0 from J; bases not matched to a gene: 2. Per germline, CDR1 KGHSH and CDR2 LQKENI. CDR3 coding DNA: TGTGCCAGCTCACCTTGGACAGGGAGCACAGATACGCAGTATTTT. It codes for CASSPWTGSTDTQYF.

The chain uses TRBV6-4 and TRBJ2-2; 10 bases are shared with TRBD1. The J segment lost 4 bases and the V segment lost 4 bases, leaving 0 bases of the junction unmatched. The CDR3 is 14 residues long. Germline V gene data show CDR1 as MRHNA and CDR2 as SNTAGT. The CDR3 here is CASSGTGGTGELFF. For the CDR3, the DNA is TGTGCCAGCAGTGGGACAGGGGGCACCGGGGAGCTGTTTTTT.

V usage is TRBV5-8 and J usage is TRBJ1-2; the match to TRBD1 covers 7 bases. Germline V gene sequence: CDR1 SGHTS, CDR2 YDEGEE. The CDR3 length is 13 residues. With 3 bases clipped from V and 6 bases from J, the junction kept 5 bases outside the gene matches. CDR3: CASSSSRGNGYTF. CDR3 DNA sequence: TGTGCCAGCAGCTCCAGCAGGGGGAATGGCTACACCTTC.

The CDR3 DNA reads as TGCGCCAGCACCGGGACTAGCTACGAGCAGTACTTC. Amino acid sequence: CASTGTSYEQYF. The chain employs TRBV5-1 and TRBJ2-7; 8 nucleotides line up with TRBD2. CDR3 length equals 12 residues. The germline gives CDR1 SGHRS, CDR2 YFSETQ. With 6 bases clipped from V and 3 bases from J, the junction kept 2 bases outside the gene matches.

J is TRBJ1-4 and V is TRBV5-6; maybe TRBD1 (6 bases). The CDR3 is made up of 14 amino acids. The germline V gene has CDR1 SGHDT and CDR2 YYEEEE. The germline V and J ends were trimmed by 3 bases and 6 bases, with 12 bases remaining between them. The DNA of the CDR3 is TGTGCCAGCAGCTCGGGAGGGGGGGATGAAAAACTGTTTTTT. It is translated as CASSSGGGDEKLFF.

The chain links TRBV6-5 to TRBJ1-6; D uncertain. CDR1 is MNHEY, CDR2 SVGAGI, per germline. Trimming stripped 6 bases from V and 7 bases from J, with 7 bases between. The CDR3 covers 12 residues. The CDR3 DNA is TGTGCCAGCAGGGCTACAAATTCACCCCTCCACTTT. Amino acids: CASRATNSPLHF.

The chain has TRBV5-1 and TRBJ1-1, with D possibly TRBD1 on 5 matching bases. CDR3 length: 14 residues. Trimming pared 3 bases from V and 0 bases from J, leaving 9 bases between. From germline, CDR1 is SGHRS and CDR2 YFSETQ. The DNA for the CDR3 is TGCGCCAGCAGCTGGCAGGGAATGAACACTGAAGCTTTCTTT. Translating gives CASSWQGMNTEAFF.